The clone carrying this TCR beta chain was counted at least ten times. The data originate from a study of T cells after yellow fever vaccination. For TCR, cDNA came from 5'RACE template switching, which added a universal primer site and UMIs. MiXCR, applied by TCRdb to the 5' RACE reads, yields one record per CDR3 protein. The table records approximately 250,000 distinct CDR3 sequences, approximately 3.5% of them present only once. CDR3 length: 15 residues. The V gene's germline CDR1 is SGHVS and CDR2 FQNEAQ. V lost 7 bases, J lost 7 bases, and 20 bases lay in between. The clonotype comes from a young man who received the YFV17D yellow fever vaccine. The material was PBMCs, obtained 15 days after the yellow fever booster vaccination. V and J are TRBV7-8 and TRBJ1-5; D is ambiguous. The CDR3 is CASTARRGVEQPQHF. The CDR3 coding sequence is TGTGCCAGCACCGCCCGGCGGGGTGTTGAGCAGCCCCAGCATTTT.